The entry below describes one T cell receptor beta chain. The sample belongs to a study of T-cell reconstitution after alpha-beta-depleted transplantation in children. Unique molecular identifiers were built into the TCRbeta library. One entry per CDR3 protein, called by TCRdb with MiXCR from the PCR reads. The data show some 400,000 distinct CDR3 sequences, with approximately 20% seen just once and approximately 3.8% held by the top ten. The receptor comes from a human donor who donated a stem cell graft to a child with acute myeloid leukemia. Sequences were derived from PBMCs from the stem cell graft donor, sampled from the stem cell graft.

The CDR3 loop reads CASSEIAGGELFF. The CDR3 nucleotides are TGCGCCAGCAGTGAAATAGCGGGCGGGGAGCTGTTTTTT. This sequence joins TRBV10-1 and TRBJ2-2; 7 bases are a match to TRBD2. This CDR3 region has 13 residues. After removal of 3 bases from V and 7 bases from J, the junction contained 2 bases not matched to a gene. Per germline, CDR1 WNHNN and CDR2 SYGVQD (reference sequence).